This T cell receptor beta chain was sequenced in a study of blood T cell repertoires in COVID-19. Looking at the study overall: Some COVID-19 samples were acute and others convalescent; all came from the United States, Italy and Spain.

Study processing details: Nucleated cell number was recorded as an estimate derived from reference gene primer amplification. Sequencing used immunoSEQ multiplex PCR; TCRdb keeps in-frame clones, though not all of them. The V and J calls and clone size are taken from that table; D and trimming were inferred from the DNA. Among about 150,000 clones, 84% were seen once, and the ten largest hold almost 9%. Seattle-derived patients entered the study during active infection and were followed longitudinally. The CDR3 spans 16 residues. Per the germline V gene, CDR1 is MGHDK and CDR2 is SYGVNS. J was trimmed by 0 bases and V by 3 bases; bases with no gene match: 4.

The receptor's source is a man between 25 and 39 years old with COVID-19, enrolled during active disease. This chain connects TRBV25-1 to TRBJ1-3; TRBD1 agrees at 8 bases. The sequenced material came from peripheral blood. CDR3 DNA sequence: TGTGCCAGCAGTGACAAGACAGGGGACTCTGGAAACACCATATATTTT. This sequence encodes CASSDKTGDSGNTIYF. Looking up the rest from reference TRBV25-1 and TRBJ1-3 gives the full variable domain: EADIYQTPRYLVIGTGKKITLECSQTMGHDKMYWYQQDPGMELHLIHYSYGVNSTEKGDLSSESTVSRIRTEHFPLTLESARPSHTSQYLCASSDKTGDSGNTIYFGEGSWLTVV.